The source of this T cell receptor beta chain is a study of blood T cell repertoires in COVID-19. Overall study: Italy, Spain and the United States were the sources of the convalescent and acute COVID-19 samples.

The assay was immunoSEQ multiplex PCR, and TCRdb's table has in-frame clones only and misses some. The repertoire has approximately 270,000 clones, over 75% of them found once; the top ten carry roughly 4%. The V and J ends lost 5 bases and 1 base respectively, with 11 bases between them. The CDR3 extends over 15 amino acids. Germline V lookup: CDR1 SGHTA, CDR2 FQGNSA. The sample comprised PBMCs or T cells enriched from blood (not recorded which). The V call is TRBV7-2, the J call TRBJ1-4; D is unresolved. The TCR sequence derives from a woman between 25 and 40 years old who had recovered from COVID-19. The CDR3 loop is CASSQRTGTNEKLFF. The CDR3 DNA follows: TGTGCCAGCAGCCAACGAACTGGAACTAATGAAAAACTGTTTTTT.